This T cell receptor beta chain was documented in a study of T-cell reconstitution after alpha-beta-depleted transplantation in children (dated by TCRdb to between 2015 and 2016). For the study in its entirety: Using TCR repertoire profiling, the study quantitatively followed how T-cell immune reconstitution unfolded in children after TCRalphabeta/CD19-depleted allogeneic hematopoietic cell transplantation.

From its cysteine to its phenylalanine, the CDR3 spans 15 amino acids. The kept DNA is CDR3 alone, 45 bases in frame from the first base. Via the germline V gene, CDR1 is SGHTA and CDR2 FQGTGA. V drops 5 bases and J drops 4 bases, leaving 17 bases in between. In the case of this clonotype: Its antigen is unknown. No much larger clone is present one base from it, and per-base qualities are unavailable.

Libraries were made using PCR. TCRdb shows the sequencer as Illumina HiSeq 2500. TCR library preparation used molecular barcoding, with unique molecular identifiers applied to normalize quantification of the TCRbeta repertoire. TCRdb took the public reads, trimmed them with fastp at Q25, ran MiXCR for clone calling and kept in-frame beta chains. Records with the same CDR3 protein are collapsed into one entry carrying the most frequent genes and DNA. The sample records 200,000 to 300,000 distinct CDR3 sequences, about 23% of which are singletons. Together, the top ten hold about 2.6% of the sample. Overall results and qualifications from the work: Hyperexpanded clone frequencies declined over subsequent months; after one year, T-cell counts and TCRbeta diversity were mostly attributed to newly produced T cells. The apparently early alphabetaT-cell count recovery about two months after transplant was reportedly dependent on only several hundred rapidly expanded clones derived from non-depleted graft cells. In some patients, the high TCRbeta diversity seen at day 60 was put down to recipient T cells and intrathymic progenitors that had survived conditioning.

The treatment or condition label for this specimen denotes: allogeneic hematopoietic cell transplantation with graft depleted of TCRalphabeta T cells and CD19 B cells. The transplant recipients were children given TCRalphabeta/CD19-depleted allogeneic hematopoietic cell grafts. In this chain, TRBV7-3 is recombined with TRBJ2-5; the best D guess is TRBD2, with 6 bases matching. Sample: PBMCs, taken before TCRalphabeta/CD19-depleted stem cell transplant. The source of this sequence is a girl aged 2 to 9 with Fanconi anemia, due to receive a stem cell transplant. The CDR3 region: CASSPSPSVGETQYF. The DNA sequence reads TGTGCCAGCAGCCCTAGCCCTAGCGTGGGAGAGACCCAGTACTTC. The full variable domain, completed from the reference TRBV7-3 and TRBJ2-5 proteins outside the CDR3, reads GAGVSQTPSNKVTEKGKYVELRCDPISGHTALYWYRQSLGQGPEFLIYFQGTGAADDSGLPNDRFFAVRPEGSVSTLKIQRTERGDSAVYLCASSPSPSVGETQYFGPGTRLLVL.